The 8 T cell receptor beta chains presented below share a single source sample, sequenced in a study of beta chain features in type 1 diabetes. Expressed TCRB transcripts were sequenced after all isolated RNA was converted to cDNA. Produced via immunoSEQ multiplex PCR; TCRdb's table is partial and in-frame only. Of under 950,000 clones in the sample, 17% were seen once. The sequenced sample was naive CD4+ T cells from blood. The origin of the receptors is a woman under 30 in good health.

The V and J genes are TRBV14 and TRBJ1-1; no firm D call. From germline, CDR1 is SGHDN and CDR2 FVKESK. The CDR3 consists of 14 residues. Deletions cut 4 bases from V and 0 bases from J, with 9 bases between. The chain's CDR3 is CASSLGNVNTEAFF. For the CDR3, the DNA is TGTGCCAGCAGCCTCGGGAATGTGAACACTGAAGCTTTCTTT.

The V call is TRBV11-2, the J call TRBJ1-2, with D maybe TRBD1 (6 bases). Germline V gene sequence: CDR1 SGHAT, CDR2 FQNNGV. The CDR3 consists of 15 residues. The V and J ends lost 5 bases and 4 bases respectively, with 17 bases between them. The CDR3 nucleotides are TGTGCCAGCAGCACTCTTAGGGGGGACCTCTATGGCTACACCTTC. Translated: CASSTLRGDLYGYTF. The whole variable domain, filled in from reference TRBV11-2 and TRBJ1-2, reads EAGVAQSPRYKIIEKRQSVAFWCNPISGHATLYWYQQILGQGPKLLIQFQNNGVVDDSQLPKDRFSAERLKGVDSTLKIQPAKLEDSAVYLCASSTLRGDLYGYTFGSGTRLTVV.

The sample holds a few counts of this clone. CDR3 region: CASSFGGDTGELFF. CDR3 bases: TGCGCCAGCAGCTTTGGGGGAGACACCGGGGAGCTGTTTTTT. The chain carries TRBV5-1 and TRBJ2-2; D possibly uses TRBD1 or TRBD2 (5 bases each). This CDR3 is 14 amino acids long. CDR1 SGHRS and CDR2 YFSETQ come from the germline V gene. V lost 2 bases and J 3 bases, leaving 8 bases between the germline ends.

The rearrangement joins TRBV28 to TRBJ2-3; D might be TRBD2 (6 bases). The germline V gene has CDR1 MDHEN and CDR2 SYDVKM. V lost 10 bases to trimming and J lost 4 bases, with 21 bases between them. This CDR3 is 15 amino acids long. This CDR3 reads CATSGVRGGPDTQYF. CDR3 nucleotide sequence: TGTGCCACCTCAGGCGTCCGGGGAGGCCCAGATACGCAGTATTTT.

Only a few counts were recorded for this clone. The chain joins TRBV5-1 to TRBJ2-3; weak D call: TRBD1 (6 bases). Per the germline V gene, CDR1 is SGHRS and CDR2 is YFSETQ. The CDR3 has 13 residues. The germline V and J ends were trimmed by 4 bases and 2 bases, with 8 bases remaining between them. CDR3 nucleotide sequence: TGCGCCAGCAGCCGACAGGTCACAGATACGCAGTATTTT. This encodes CASSRQVTDTQYF.

The chain combines TRBV7-2 with TRBJ2-2, with D unresolved. The CDR3 covers 14 residues. CDR1 is SGHTA, CDR2 FQGNSA, per germline. V lost 1 base to trimming and J lost 6 bases, with 9 bases between them. The CDR3 here is CASSLVAPAGELFF. The CDR3 DNA follows: TGTGCCAGCAGCTTAGTGGCACCCGCCGGGGAGCTGTTTTTT.

The chain joins TRBV9 to TRBJ2-7, with TRBD2 matching 16 bases. CDR3 length: 18 residues. The V and J ends lost 4 bases and 2 bases, in that order; junction bases with no gene match: 9. CDR1 and CDR2 from the germline V gene are SGDLS and YYNGEE. CDR3 DNA sequence: TGTGCCAGCAGCACCGGGACTAGCGGGAGGGCCCGTGCCTACGAGCAGTACTTC. It yields the protein CASSTGTSGRARAYEQYF. The full variable domain, its missing parts supplied by reference TRBV9 and TRBJ2-7, is DSGVTQTPKHLITATGQRVTLRCSPRSGDLSVYWYQQSLDQGLQFLIQYYNGEERAKGNILERFSAQQFPDLHSELNLSSLELGDSALYFCASSTGTSGRARAYEQYFGPGTRLTVT.

This clone was detected only a few times. The chain carries TRBV19 and TRBJ1-1, with a possible D match to TRBD1 (6 bases). Between the trimmed V and J ends, which lost 10 bases and 1 base, there was a span of 16 bases. Germline V gene sequence: CDR1 LNHDA, CDR2 SQIVND (reference sequence). CDR3 size: 14 residues. The CDR3 coding sequence is TGTGCCACTAAACTACAGGGAGAGAACACTGAAGCTTTCTTT. Translation: CATKLQGENTEAFF.